This T cell receptor beta chain is drawn from a study of cytomegalovirus exposure and HLA in healthy donors. Study overall: Of the donors genotyped, 398 in all, 81% fell in the Caucasian-associated ancestry cluster.

The primer mix had 60 Vbeta and 13 Jbeta primers. Generated by immunoSEQ multiplex PCR, the TCRdb table keeps only in-frame clones and is missing some. The data contain tens of thousands of clones, about 89% of them seen just once; the ten biggest clones take up 9% to 9.5%. The source material was PBMCs. The TCR was taken from a man aged 25-45 years in good health and CMV-seropositive.

CDR3 loop: CASSLVDRGVYGYTF. The DNA of the CDR3 is TGCGCCAGCAGCTTGGTTGACAGGGGCGTCTATGGCTACACCTTC. The chain couples TRBV5-1 to TRBJ1-2; 8 bases map to TRBD1. This CDR3 is built from 15 residues. Germline V lookup: CDR1 SGHRS, CDR2 YFSETQ. The V gene end was trimmed by 0 bases and the J gene end by 4 bases; junction bases not matched to a gene: 5.